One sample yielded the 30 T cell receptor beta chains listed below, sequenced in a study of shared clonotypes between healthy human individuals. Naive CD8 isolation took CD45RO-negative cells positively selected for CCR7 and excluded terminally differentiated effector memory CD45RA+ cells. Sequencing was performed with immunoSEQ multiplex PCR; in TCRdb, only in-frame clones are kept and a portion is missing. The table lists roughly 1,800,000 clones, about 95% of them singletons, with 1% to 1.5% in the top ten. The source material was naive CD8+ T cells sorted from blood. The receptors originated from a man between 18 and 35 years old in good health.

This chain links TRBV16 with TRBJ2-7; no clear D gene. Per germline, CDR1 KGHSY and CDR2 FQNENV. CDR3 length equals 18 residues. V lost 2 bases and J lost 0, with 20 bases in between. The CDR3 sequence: CASSQVGNTGSPSYEQYF. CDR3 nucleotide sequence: TGTGCCAGCAGCCAAGTCGGTAACACCGGGTCCCCCTCCTACGAGCAGTACTTC.

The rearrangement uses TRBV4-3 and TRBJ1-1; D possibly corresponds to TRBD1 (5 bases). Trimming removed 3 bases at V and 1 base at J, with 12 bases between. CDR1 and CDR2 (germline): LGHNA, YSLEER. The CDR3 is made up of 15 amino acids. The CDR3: CASSQFLGQNTEAFF. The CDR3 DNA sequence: TGCGCCAGCAGCCAGTTTCTGGGGCAGAACACTGAAGCTTTCTTT.

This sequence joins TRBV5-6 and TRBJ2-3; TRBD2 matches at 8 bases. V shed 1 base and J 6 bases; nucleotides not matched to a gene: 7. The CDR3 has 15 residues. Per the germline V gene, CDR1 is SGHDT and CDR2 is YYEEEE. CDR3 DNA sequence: TGTGCCAGCAGCTTGTGGACTAGCAGACTCGATACGCAGTATTTT. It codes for CASSLWTSRLDTQYF.

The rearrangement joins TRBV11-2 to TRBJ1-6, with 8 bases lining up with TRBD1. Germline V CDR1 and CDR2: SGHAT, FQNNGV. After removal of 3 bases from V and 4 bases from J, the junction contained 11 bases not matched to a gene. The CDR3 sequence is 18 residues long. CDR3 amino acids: CASSFALGQVPYNSPLHF. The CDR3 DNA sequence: TGTGCCAGCAGCTTCGCCCTGGGACAGGTCCCGTATAATTCACCCCTCCACTTT.

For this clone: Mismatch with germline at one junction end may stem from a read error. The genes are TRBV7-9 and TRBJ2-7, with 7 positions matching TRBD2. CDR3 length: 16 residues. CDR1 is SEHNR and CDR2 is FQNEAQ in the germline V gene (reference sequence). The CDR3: CASSFTPGRGSNEQYF. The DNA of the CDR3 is TGTGCCAGCAGCTTCACCCCGGGGAGGGGCTCCAACGAGCAGTACTTC.

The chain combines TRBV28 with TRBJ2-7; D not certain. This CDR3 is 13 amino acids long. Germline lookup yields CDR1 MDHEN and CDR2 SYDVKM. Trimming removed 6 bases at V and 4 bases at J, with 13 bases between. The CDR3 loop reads CASSFYGSYEQYF. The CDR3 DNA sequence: TGTGCCAGCAGCTTTTACGGCAGTTACGAGCAGTACTTC.

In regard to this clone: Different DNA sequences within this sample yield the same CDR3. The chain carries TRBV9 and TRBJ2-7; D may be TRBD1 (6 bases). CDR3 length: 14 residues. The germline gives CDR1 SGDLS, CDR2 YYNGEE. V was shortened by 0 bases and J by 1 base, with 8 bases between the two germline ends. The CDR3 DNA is TGTGCCAGCAGCGTAGGGGGGCAATCCTACGAGCAGTACTTC. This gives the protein CASSVGGQSYEQYF. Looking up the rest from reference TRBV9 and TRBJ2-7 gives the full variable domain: DSGVTQTPKHLITATGQRVTLRCSPRSGDLSVYWYQQSLDQGLQFLIQYYNGEERAKGNILERFSAQQFPDLHSELNLSSLELGDSALYFCASSVGGQSYEQYFGPGTRLTVT.

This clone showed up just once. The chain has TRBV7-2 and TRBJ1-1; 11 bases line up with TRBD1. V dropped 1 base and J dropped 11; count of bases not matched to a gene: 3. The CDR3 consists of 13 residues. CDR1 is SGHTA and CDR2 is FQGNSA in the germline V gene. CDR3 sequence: CASSLGTGGAAFF. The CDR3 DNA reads TGTGCCAGCAGCTTAGGGACAGGGGGCGCCGCTTTCTTT.

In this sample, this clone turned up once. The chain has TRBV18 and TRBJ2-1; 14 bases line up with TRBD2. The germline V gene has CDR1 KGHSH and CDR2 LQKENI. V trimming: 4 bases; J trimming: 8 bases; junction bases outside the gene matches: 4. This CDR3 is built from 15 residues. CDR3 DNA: TGTGCCAGCTCACTGACTAGCGGGAGGGCATATGAGCAGTTCTTC. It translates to CASSLTSGRAYEQFF.

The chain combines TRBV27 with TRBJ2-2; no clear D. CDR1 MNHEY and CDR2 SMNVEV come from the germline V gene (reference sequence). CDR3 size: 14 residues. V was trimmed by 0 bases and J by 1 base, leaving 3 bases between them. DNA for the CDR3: TGTGCCAGCAGTTTATCAGAGAACACCGGGGAGCTGTTTTTT. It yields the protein CASSLSENTGELFF.

CDR3 sequence (DNA): TGCGCCAGCAGCCCCCTCACAGGGGTGGACTACGAGCAGTACTTC. Encoded protein: CASSPLTGVDYEQYF. The chain has TRBV4-3 and TRBJ2-7; the match to TRBD1 covers 7 bases. Germline V gene lookup returns CDR1 LGHNA and CDR2 YSLEER. V lost 4 bases, J lost 3 bases, and 9 bases stayed unmatched. The CDR3 spans 15 residues.

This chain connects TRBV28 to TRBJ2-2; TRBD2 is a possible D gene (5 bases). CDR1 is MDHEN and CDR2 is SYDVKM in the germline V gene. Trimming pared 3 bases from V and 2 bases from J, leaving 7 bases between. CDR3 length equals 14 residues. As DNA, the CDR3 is TGTGCCAGCAGTTTCGGGGTAAACACCGGGGAGCTGTTTTTT. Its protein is CASSFGVNTGELFF.

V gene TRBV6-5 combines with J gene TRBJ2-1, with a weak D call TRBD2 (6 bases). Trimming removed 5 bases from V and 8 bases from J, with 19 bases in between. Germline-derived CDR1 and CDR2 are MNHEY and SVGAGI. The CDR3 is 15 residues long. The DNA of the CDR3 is TGTGCCAGCAGTAGGGGCGGGGATCAAGGCGATGAGCAGTTCTTC. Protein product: CASSRGGDQGDEQFF.

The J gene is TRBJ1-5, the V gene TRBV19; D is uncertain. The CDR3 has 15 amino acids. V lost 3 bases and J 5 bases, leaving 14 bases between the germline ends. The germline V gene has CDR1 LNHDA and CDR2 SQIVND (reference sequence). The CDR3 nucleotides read TGTGCCAGTAGTATCTACGGTGACGTTGATCAGCCCCAGCATTTT. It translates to CASSIYGDVDQPQHF. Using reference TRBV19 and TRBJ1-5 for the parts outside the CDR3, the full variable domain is DGGITQSPKYLFRKEGQNVTLSCEQNLNHDAMYWYRQDPGQGLRLIYYSQIVNDFQKGDIAEGYSVSREKKESFPLTVTSAQKNPTAFYLCASSIYGDVDQPQHFGDGTRLSIL.

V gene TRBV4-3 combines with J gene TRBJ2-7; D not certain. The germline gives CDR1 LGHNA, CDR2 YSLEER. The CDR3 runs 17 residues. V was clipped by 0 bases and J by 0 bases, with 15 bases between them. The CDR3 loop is CASSQDAYASSSYEQYF. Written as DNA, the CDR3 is TGCGCCAGCAGCCAAGATGCTTACGCCTCTAGCTCCTACGAGCAGTACTTC.

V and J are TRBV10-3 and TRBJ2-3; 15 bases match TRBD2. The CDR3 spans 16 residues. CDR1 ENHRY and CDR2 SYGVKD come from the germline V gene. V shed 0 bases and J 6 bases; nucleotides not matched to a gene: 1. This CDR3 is CAISESGTSGRDTQYF. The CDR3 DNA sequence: TGTGCCATCAGTGAGTCCGGGACTAGCGGGAGGGATACGCAGTATTTT.

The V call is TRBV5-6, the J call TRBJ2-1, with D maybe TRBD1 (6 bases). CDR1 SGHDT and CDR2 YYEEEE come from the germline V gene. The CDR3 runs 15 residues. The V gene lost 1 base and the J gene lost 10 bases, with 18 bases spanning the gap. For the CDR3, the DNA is TGTGCCAGCAGCTTGCTAAGGGGGACCCTCGTGGAGCAGTTCTTC. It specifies CASSLLRGTLVEQFF.

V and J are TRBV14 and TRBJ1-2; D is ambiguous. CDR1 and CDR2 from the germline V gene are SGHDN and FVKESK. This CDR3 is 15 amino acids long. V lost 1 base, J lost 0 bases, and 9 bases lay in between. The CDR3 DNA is TGTGCCAGCAGCCAAGTAGCAGGAGCTAACTATGGCTACACCTTC. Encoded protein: CASSQVAGANYGYTF. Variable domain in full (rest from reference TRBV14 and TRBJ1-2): EAGVTQFPSHSVIEKGQTVTLRCDPISGHDNLYWYRRVMGKEIKFLLHFVKESKQDESGMPNNRFLAERTGGTYSTLKVQPAELEDSGVYFCASSQVAGANYGYTFGSGTRLTVV.

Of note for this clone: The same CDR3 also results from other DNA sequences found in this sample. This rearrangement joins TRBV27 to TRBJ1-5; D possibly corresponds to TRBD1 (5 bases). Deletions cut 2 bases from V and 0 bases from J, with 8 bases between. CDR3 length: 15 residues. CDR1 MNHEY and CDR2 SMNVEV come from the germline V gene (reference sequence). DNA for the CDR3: TGTGCCAGCAGTTTAGCAGGGATTAGCAATCAGCCCCAGCATTTT. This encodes CASSLAGISNQPQHF.

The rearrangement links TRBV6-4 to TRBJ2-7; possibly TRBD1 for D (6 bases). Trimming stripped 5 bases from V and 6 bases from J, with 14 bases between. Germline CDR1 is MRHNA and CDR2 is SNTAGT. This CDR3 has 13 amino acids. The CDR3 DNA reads TGTGCCAGCAGTCCGAAGGGGGAAGGCGAGCAGTACTTC. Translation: CASSPKGEGEQYF.

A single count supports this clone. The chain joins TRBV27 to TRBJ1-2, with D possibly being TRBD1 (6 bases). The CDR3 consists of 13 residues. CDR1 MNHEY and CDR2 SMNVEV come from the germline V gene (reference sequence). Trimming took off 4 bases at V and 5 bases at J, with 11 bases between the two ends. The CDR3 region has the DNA TGTGCCAGCAGTTACAGGGTGGGGTATGGCTACACCTTC. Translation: CASSYRVGYGYTF.

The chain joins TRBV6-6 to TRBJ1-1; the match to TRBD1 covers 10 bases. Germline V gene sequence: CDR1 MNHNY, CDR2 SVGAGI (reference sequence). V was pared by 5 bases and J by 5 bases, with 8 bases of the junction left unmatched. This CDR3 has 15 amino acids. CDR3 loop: CASSGKGQGPTEAFF. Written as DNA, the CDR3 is TGTGCCAGCAGTGGGAAGGGACAGGGGCCAACTGAAGCTTTCTTT.

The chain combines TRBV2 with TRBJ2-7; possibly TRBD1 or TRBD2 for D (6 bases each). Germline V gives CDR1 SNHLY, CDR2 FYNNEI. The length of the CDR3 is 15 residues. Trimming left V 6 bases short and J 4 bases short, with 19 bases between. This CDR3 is CASRDQGMGGYEQYF. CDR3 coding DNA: TGTGCCAGCAGAGATCAGGGGATGGGGGGTTACGAGCAGTACTTC.

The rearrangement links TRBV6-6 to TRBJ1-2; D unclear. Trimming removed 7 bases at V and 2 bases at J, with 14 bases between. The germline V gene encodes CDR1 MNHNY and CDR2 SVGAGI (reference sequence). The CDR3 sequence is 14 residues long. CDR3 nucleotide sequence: TGTGCCAGCACCCTTCGCGCAGACAACTATGGCTACACCTTC. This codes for CASTLRADNYGYTF.

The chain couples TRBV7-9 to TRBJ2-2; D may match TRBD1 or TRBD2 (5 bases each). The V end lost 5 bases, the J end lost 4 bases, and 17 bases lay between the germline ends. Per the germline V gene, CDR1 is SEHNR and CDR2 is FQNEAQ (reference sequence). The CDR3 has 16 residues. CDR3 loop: CASSLTPGTATGELFF. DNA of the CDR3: TGTGCCAGCAGCCTCACCCCGGGGACGGCCACCGGGGAGCTGTTTTTT.

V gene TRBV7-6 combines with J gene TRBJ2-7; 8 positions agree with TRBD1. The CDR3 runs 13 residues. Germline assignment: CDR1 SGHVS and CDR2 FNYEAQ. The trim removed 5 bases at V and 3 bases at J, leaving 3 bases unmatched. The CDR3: CASSDRGGYEQYF. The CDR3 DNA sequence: TGTGCCAGCAGCGACAGGGGTGGCTACGAGCAGTACTTC.

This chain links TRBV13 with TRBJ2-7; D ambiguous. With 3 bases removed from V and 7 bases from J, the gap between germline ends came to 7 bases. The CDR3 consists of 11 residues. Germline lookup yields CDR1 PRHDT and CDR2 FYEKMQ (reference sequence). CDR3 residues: CASSFGEEQYF. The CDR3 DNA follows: TGTGCCAGCAGCTTTGGCGAGGAGCAGTACTTC.

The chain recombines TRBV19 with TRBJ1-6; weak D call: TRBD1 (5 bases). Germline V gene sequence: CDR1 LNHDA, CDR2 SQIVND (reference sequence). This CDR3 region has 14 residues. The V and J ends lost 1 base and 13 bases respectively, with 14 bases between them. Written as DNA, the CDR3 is TGTGCCAGTAGTATAGTTGGGACGGGCGAGCCCCTCCACTTT. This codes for CASSIVGTGEPLHF.

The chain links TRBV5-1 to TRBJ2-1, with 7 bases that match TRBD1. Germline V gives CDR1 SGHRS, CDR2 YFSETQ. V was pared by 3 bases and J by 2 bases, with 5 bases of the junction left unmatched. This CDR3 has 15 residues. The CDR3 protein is CASSYRDRTYNEQFF. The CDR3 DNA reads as TGCGCCAGCAGCTACCGGGACAGAACCTACAATGAGCAGTTCTTC.

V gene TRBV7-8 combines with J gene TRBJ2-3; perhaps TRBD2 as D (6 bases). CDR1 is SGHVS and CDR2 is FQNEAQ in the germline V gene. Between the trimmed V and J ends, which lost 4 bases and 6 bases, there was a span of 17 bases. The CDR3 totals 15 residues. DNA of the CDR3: TGTGCCAGCAGCTCCCGGGAGCGGGCAGGGGATACGCAGTATTTT. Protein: CASSSRERAGDTQYF. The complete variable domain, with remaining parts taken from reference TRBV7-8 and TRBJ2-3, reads GAGVSQSPRYKVAKRGQDVALRCDPISGHVSLFWYQQALGQGPEFLTYFQNEAQLDKSGLPSDRFFAERPEGSVSTLKIQRTQQEDSAVYLCASSSRERAGDTQYFGPGTRLTVL.